The 9 T cell receptor beta chains presented below share a single source sample, sequenced in a study of early T cells in non-severe SARS-CoV-2 infection. TCRdb reprocessed the 5' RACE reads with MiXCR, giving one entry per CDR3 protein. This repertoire shows about 64,000 distinct CDR3 sequences, 10% to 15% found once; its top ten account for about 1.3%. This material consisted of whole blood, taken at baseline. The receptors shown here come from an adult who was a healthcare worker with PCR-confirmed SARS-CoV-2 infection or an uninfected control (not recorded which).

This clonotype was found many times. V is TRBV27 and J is TRBJ2-2; D remains ambiguous. The CDR3 loop spans 13 amino acids. Per germline, CDR1 MNHEY and CDR2 SMNVEV (reference sequence). Trimming stripped 6 bases from V and 2 bases from J, with 7 bases between. The CDR3 DNA reads TGTGCCAGCAGACAGTTTAACACCGGGGAGCTGTTTTTT. This codes for CASRQFNTGELFF.

The chain joins TRBV6-2 or TRBV6-3 to TRBJ2-5; the D gene could be TRBD1 or TRBD2 (5 bases each). Germline-derived CDR1 and CDR2 are MNHEY and SVGEGT. The CDR3 is made up of 13 amino acids. V dropped 2 bases and J dropped 5 bases, with 9 bases sitting between them. The CDR3 sequence is CASSYGGSETQYF. DNA for the CDR3: TGTGCCAGCAGTTACGGGGGATCGGAGACCCAGTACTTC.

The chain uses TRBV2 and TRBJ1-2; unclear D gene. With 7 bases removed from V and 1 base from J, the gap between germline ends came to 10 bases. Germline V gene lookup returns CDR1 SNHLY and CDR2 FYNNEI. This CDR3 region has 13 residues. The CDR3 DNA reads TGTGCCAGCATAAACAGCGATAACTATGGCTACACCTTC. It translates to CASINSDNYGYTF.

This clonotype was observed a few times. The chain links TRBV7-9 to TRBJ2-7, with 10 bases matching TRBD2. The CDR3 runs 13 residues. J lost 6 bases, V lost 4 bases, and 3 bases had no gene match. Germline CDR1 SEHNR, CDR2 FQNEAQ (reference sequence). CDR3 region: CASSSIAGGEQYF. The CDR3 coding sequence is TGTGCCAGCAGCTCCATAGCGGGAGGCGAGCAGTACTTC.

This clonotype was counted many times. V is TRBV20-1 and J is TRBJ1-1; D perhaps matches TRBD1 (5 bases). Germline values: CDR1 DFQATT, CDR2 SNEGSKA (reference sequence). This CDR3 contains 12 residues. Trimming pared 6 bases from V and 11 bases from J, leaving 19 bases between. CDR3 sequence reads: CSASLTAGYAFF. The CDR3, as DNA: TGCAGTGCCAGCTTGACGGCAGGGTATGCTTTCTTT.

This clonotype has more than one count but fewer than ten. The genes are TRBV10-3 and TRBJ2-2, with D hard to call. V was cut by 4 bases and J by 10 bases, with 7 bases left in between. Germline CDR1 is ENHRY and CDR2 is SYGVKD. The CDR3 length is 11 residues. CDR3 in DNA: TGTGCCATCAGTGCGTCGTCGGAGCTGTTTTTT. Translated: CAISASSELFF.

This clonotype appeared many times. V and J are TRBV9 and TRBJ2-1; 11 positions match TRBD2. After removal of 4 bases from V and 4 bases from J, the junction contained 13 bases not matched to a gene. Germline V gene data show CDR1 as SGDLS and CDR2 as YYNGEE. The CDR3 is 18 residues long. DNA of the CDR3: TGTGCCAGCAGCCTGAGGCCCCCATCTAGCGGGAGGTACAATGAGCAGTTCTTC. Its translation is CASSLRPPSSGRYNEQFF.

This clonotype was seen a few times. This rearrangement joins TRBV20-1 to TRBJ2-1; 7 bases line up with TRBD1. Germline CDR1 reads DFQATT; CDR2 reads SNEGSKA (reference sequence). V dropped 6 bases and J dropped 6; count of bases not matched to a gene: 2. The CDR3 spans 11 residues. This CDR3 is CSANRGNEQFF. The CDR3 DNA is TGCAGTGCCAACAGGGGCAATGAGCAGTTCTTC.

V and J are TRBV18 and TRBJ2-2, with D tentatively TRBD1 (6 bases). The CDR3 is made up of 15 amino acids. Between the trimmed V and J ends, which lost 2 bases and 4 bases, there was a span of 11 bases. CDR1 KGHSH and CDR2 LQKENI come from the germline V gene. DNA of the CDR3: TGTGCCAGCTCACCATCCGGACAGTTCACCGGGGAGCTGTTTTTT. Encoded protein: CASSPSGQFTGELFF.